These 26 T cell receptor beta chains came from one sample sequenced in a study of shared clonotypes between healthy human individuals. Here immunoSEQ multiplex PCR was the method, and the copy in TCRdb shows in-frame clones only, minus some. This table has some 630,000 clones, less than 80% appearing once. Specimen: memory CD4+ T cells sorted from blood. Subset reported: CD45RA-negative fraction. Receptors were obtained from a woman aged 25-40 years in good health.

This clone showed up many times. The gene calls are TRBV6-5 and TRBJ1-3; D is unresolved. The V gene's germline CDR1 is MNHEY and CDR2 SVGAGI. There are 15 residues in the CDR3. Trimming pared 6 bases from V and 0 bases from J, leaving 12 bases between. CDR3 amino acids: CASSSRRFSGNTIYF. DNA of the CDR3: TGTGCCAGCAGCTCACGACGGTTCTCTGGAAACACCATATATTTT.

This rearrangement joins TRBV28 to TRBJ1-4; D is ambiguous. Trimming pared 6 bases from V and 11 bases from J, leaving 22 bases between. The CDR3 loop spans 15 amino acids. Germline CDR1 reads MDHEN; CDR2 reads SYDVKM. CDR3 sequence (DNA): TGTGCCAGCAGGGAAGAAGGACGGGGAATGAGGAAACTGTTTTTT. It codes for CASREEGRGMRKLFF.

The chain recombines TRBV9 with TRBJ2-1, with 7 bases fitting TRBD2. CDR3 length: 15 amino acids. V was pared by 0 bases and J by 2 bases, with 2 bases of the junction left unmatched. Germline V gives CDR1 SGDLS, CDR2 YYNGEE. As DNA, the CDR3 is TGTGCCAGCAGCGTAGGGACTAGTACCTACAATGAGCAGTTCTTC. This codes for CASSVGTSTYNEQFF.

V and J are TRBV21-1 and TRBJ2-7; the table gives TRBD1 as D, unverified against the DNA. TRBV21-1 is a pseudogene. CDR3 length equals 18 residues. The CDR3 DNA is TGTGCCAGCAGCCCTCTCCTCCCCAAGGGTCAGGGCGTCCACGAGCAGTACTTC. This encodes CASSPLLPKGQGVHEQYF.

V usage is TRBV7-2 and J usage is TRBJ2-7; D not certain. There are 14 residues in the CDR3. CDR1 and CDR2 from the germline V gene are SGHTA and FQGNSA. Trimming pared 5 bases from V and 1 base from J, leaving 12 bases between. The CDR3: CASSQEARSYEQYF. The CDR3 DNA follows: TGTGCCAGCAGCCAAGAGGCACGGTCCTACGAGCAGTACTTC.

Only one count was recorded for this clone. The chain is built from TRBV28 and TRBJ2-2; 10 bases agree with TRBD2. Germline assignment: CDR1 MDHEN and CDR2 SYDVKM. The V gene end was trimmed by 6 bases and the J gene end by 3 bases; junction bases not matched to a gene: 10. CDR3 length: 17 residues. This chain's CDR3 is CASSTPRLAGDTGELFF. The CDR3 nucleotides read TGTGCCAGCAGCACACCACGGCTAGCGGGAGACACCGGGGAGCTGTTTTTT.

V usage is TRBV6-1 and J usage is TRBJ1-5; D is unresolved. This CDR3 has 15 amino acids. V was shortened by 6 bases and J by 2 bases, with 14 bases between the two germline ends. Germline V gene sequence: CDR1 MNHNS, CDR2 SASEGT. The CDR3 sequence is CASSLEVGGNQPQHF. The CDR3, as DNA: TGTGCCAGCAGCCTGGAGGTCGGCGGCAATCAGCCCCAGCATTTT.

The chain carries TRBV5-4 and TRBJ2-7, with 10 bases identical to TRBD1. V was pared by 4 bases and J by 4 bases, with 14 bases of the junction left unmatched. The germline CDR1 and CDR2 sequences are SGHNT and YYREEE (reference sequence). The CDR3 is made up of 17 amino acids. For the CDR3, the DNA is TGTGCCAGCAGCCGGAAGTTAGGGACAGGGGCGCCTTACGAGCAGTACTTC. Amino acid sequence: CASSRKLGTGAPYEQYF.

This chain uses TRBV11-2 with TRBJ2-1; maybe TRBD2 (5 bases). Deletions cut 5 bases from V and 0 bases from J, with 14 bases between. CDR1 SGHAT and CDR2 FQNNGV come from the germline V gene. The CDR3 has 16 residues. CDR3 DNA sequence: TGTGCCAGCAGCCCTCAAATAGGGAGCTCCTACAATGAGCAGTTCTTC. It yields the protein CASSPQIGSSYNEQFF.

The V gene is TRBV19, the J gene TRBJ2-2; D not resolved. This CDR3 contains 14 residues. The germline V gene has CDR1 LNHDA and CDR2 SQIVND (reference sequence). V was shortened by 1 base and J by 0 bases, with 3 bases between the two germline ends. The CDR3 is CASSIAPNTGELFF. Here the CDR3 DNA reads TGTGCCAGTAGTATAGCTCCGAACACCGGGGAGCTGTTTTTT.

The CDR3 region has the DNA TGCAGCGTTGAAGATCAACGGAGCGAGCAGTACTTC. Translating it yields CSVEDQRSEQYF. This sequence joins TRBV29-1 and TRBJ2-7; the D is unclear. Looked up from germline, CDR1 is SQVTM and CDR2 is ANQGSEA. The V end was cut by 0 bases, the J end by 6 bases, with 9 bases between. The CDR3 covers 12 residues.

This clone was seen a handful of times. The chain uses TRBV7-3 and TRBJ2-1; D is ambiguous. From germline, CDR1 is SGHTA and CDR2 FQGTGA. The CDR3 spans 14 residues. V shed 6 bases and J shed 9 bases, with 18 bases lying between them. The CDR3 coding sequence is TGTGCCAGCAGTCCCGCTGGAGTTTCCAGTGAGCAGTTCTTC. This sequence encodes CASSPAGVSSEQFF.

V gene TRBV28 combines with J gene TRBJ2-3, with 8 nucleotides matching TRBD1. Germline CDR1 is MDHEN and CDR2 is SYDVKM. Unmatched junction bases numbered 5, after V lost 3 bases and J lost 0 bases. The CDR3 length is 16 residues. In DNA, the CDR3 is TGTGCCAGCAGTTTTACGGACAGGGCGAGCACAGATACGCAGTATTTT. Protein: CASSFTDRASTDTQYF.

The rearrangement uses TRBV28 and TRBJ2-7; D call uncertain. Germline lookup yields CDR1 MDHEN and CDR2 SYDVKM. The CDR3 is 14 amino acids. Trimming removed 7 bases from V and 3 bases from J, with 16 bases in between. CDR3 in amino acids: CASTGVSKYYEQYF. Here the CDR3 DNA reads TGTGCCAGCACTGGCGTCAGTAAGTACTACGAGCAGTACTTC.

This clone has only one observation. The chain joins TRBV6-1 to TRBJ1-5; D is perhaps TRBD1 (6 bases). The CDR3 contains 14 residues. V lost 2 bases to trimming and J lost 5 bases, with 10 bases between them. Per the germline V gene, CDR1 is MNHNS and CDR2 is SASEGT. The DNA for the CDR3 is TGTGCCAGCAGTGAAAAAGGGGGGTATCAGCCCCAGCATTTT. Translation: CASSEKGGYQPQHF.

J is TRBJ2-5 and V is TRBV27; no clear D gene. V shed 4 bases and J shed 2 bases, with 8 bases lying between them. The germline V gene encodes CDR1 MNHEY and CDR2 SMNVEV (reference sequence). The CDR3 contains 13 residues. The CDR3 reads CASSSYEQETQYF. For the CDR3, the DNA is TGTGCCAGCAGTTCTTACGAACAAGAGACCCAGTACTTC.

The J gene is TRBJ2-7, the V gene TRBV7-2; a possible D gene is TRBD2 (6 bases). Germline V CDR1 and CDR2: SGHTA, FQGNSA. CDR3 length: 16 residues. V gave up 4 bases and J gave up 2 bases, with 18 bases separating them. Here the CDR3 DNA reads TGTGCCAGCAGCTCATTCCGGGAGAGGGGTACCTACGAGCAGTACTTC. Translating it yields CASSSFRERGTYEQYF.

This clone was found many times. The V and J genes are TRBV6-5 and TRBJ2-6; D remains unclear. The CDR3 length is 15 residues. The V end lost 5 bases, the J end lost 4 bases, and 12 bases lay between the germline ends. Germline V lookup: CDR1 MNHEY, CDR2 SVGAGI. In DNA form, the CDR3 reads TGTGCCAGCAGTGCCGCGGCCTTAGGGGCCAACGTCCTGACTTTC. This translates into CASSAAALGANVLTF.

This clone appeared a few times. The rearrangement joins TRBV25-1 to TRBJ2-3; 11 bases are shared with TRBD2. The CDR3 is 14 amino acids. Germline V CDR1 and CDR2: MGHDK, SYGVNS. The V gene end was trimmed by 6 bases and the J gene end by 4 bases; junction bases not matched to a gene: 3. The CDR3 spells CASSVAGGPDTQYF. The CDR3 DNA reads as TGTGCCAGCAGCGTAGCGGGAGGGCCAGATACGCAGTATTTT. Together with reference TRBV25-1 and TRBJ2-3, the CDR3 gives the full variable domain: EADIYQTPRYLVIGTGKKITLECSQTMGHDKMYWYQQDPGMELHLIHYSYGVNSTEKGDLSSESTVSRIRTEHFPLTLESARPSHTSQYLCASSVAGGPDTQYFGPGTRLTVL.

This clone appeared once. The J gene is TRBJ2-2, the V gene TRBV4-1; perhaps D is TRBD1 or TRBD2 (5 bases each). This CDR3 has 15 amino acids. The germline V and J ends were trimmed by 4 bases and 0 bases, with 9 bases remaining between them. Germline loops: CDR1 MGHRA, CDR2 YSYEKL. CDR3 loop: CASSPGPANTGELFF. The CDR3 DNA sequence: TGCGCCAGCAGCCCGGGGCCGGCGAACACCGGGGAGCTGTTTTTT.

The chain recombines TRBV5-1 with TRBJ2-7; no firm D call. The germline gives CDR1 SGHRS, CDR2 YFSETQ. Trimming cost V 1 base and J 6 bases, with 8 bases left between them. CDR3 size: 12 residues. CDR3 protein: CASSLQSSEQYF. The CDR3 DNA reads as TGCGCCAGCAGCTTGCAGTCTTCCGAGCAGTACTTC.

The chain links TRBV7-8 to TRBJ2-3, with 12 nucleotides matching TRBD1. Trimming at V came to 5 bases and at J to 0 bases, leaving 9 bases not matched to a gene. This CDR3 spans 18 amino acids. Germline V CDR1 and CDR2: SGHVS, FQNEAQ. The CDR3 DNA reads as TGTGCCAGCAGCCTCCGGGACAGGGGGCTCGTGAGCACAGATACGCAGTATTTT. Amino acid sequence: CASSLRDRGLVSTDTQYF.

The chain carries TRBV19 and TRBJ2-1; tentatively, D is TRBD2 (7 bases). The germline V and J ends were trimmed by 3 bases and 12 bases, with 27 bases remaining between them. Germline values: CDR1 LNHDA, CDR2 SQIVND (reference sequence). The CDR3 totals 17 residues. The CDR3 region has the DNA TGTGCCAGTAGTATTTTAGGGGGGGAAGTGTTCGGTTCTAGGCAGTTCTTC. Amino acids: CASSILGGEVFGSRQFF.

The chain is built from TRBV5-1 and TRBJ2-1; perhaps D is TRBD1 or TRBD2 (5 bases each). This CDR3 comprises 15 residues. CDR1 is SGHRS, CDR2 YFSETQ, per germline. Deletions cut 5 bases from V and 5 bases from J, with 17 bases between. CDR3 in DNA: TGCGCCAGCAGATGGACCGGGACGCCAAACAATGAGCAGTTCTTC. Translating gives CASRWTGTPNNEQFF. Full variable domain (missing parts from reference TRBV5-1 and TRBJ2-1): KAGVTQTPRYLIKTRGQQVTLSCSPISGHRSVSWYQQTPGQGLQFLFEYFSETQRNKGNFPGRFSGRQFSNSRSEMNVSTLELGDSALYLCASRWTGTPNNEQFFGPGTRLTVL.

This clone showed up just once. The CDR3 nucleotides read TGCAGCGTTGTAGCCGAGAGCTCTGGAAACACCATATATTTT. Protein product: CSVVAESSGNTIYF. This chain connects TRBV29-1 to TRBJ1-3, with D unclear. This CDR3 is built from 14 residues. V was clipped by 4 bases and J by 0 bases, with 10 bases between them. Germline V lookup: CDR1 SQVTM, CDR2 ANQGSEA.

The chain couples TRBV28 to TRBJ2-7; D is unresolved. This CDR3 is built from 12 residues. The V end was cut by 11 bases, the J end by 2 bases, with 13 bases between. In germline, CDR1 is MDHEN, CDR2 SYDVKM. The CDR3 DNA reads TGTGCCTCCGGCAGGATAGCCTACGAGCAGTACTTC. Protein sequence: CASGRIAYEQYF. Drawing the rest from reference TRBV28 and TRBJ2-7, the complete variable domain is DVKVTQSSRYLVKRTGEKVFLECVQDMDHENMFWYRQDPGLGLRLIYFSYDVKMKEKGDIPEGYSVSREKKERFSLILESASTNQTSMYLCASGRIAYEQYFGPGTRLTVT.